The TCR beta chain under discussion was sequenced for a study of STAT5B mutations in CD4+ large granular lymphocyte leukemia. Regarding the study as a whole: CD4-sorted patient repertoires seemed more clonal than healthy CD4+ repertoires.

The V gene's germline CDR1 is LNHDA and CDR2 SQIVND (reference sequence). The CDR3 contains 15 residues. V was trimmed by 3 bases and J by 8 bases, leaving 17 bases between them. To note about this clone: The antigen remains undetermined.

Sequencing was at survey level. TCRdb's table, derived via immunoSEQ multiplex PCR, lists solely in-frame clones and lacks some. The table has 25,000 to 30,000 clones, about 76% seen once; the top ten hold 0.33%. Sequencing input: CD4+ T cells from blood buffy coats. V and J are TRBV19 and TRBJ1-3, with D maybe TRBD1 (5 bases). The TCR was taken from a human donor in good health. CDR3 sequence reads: CASSIGDRYPDTIYF. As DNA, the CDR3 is TGTGCCAGTAGTATCGGCGACAGATATCCGGACACCATATATTTT.